This T cell receptor beta chain stems from a study of blood T cell repertoires in COVID-19. Using immunoSEQ multiplex PCR, the repertoire was profiled, and TCRdb retains in-frame clones only, with some absent. The sample carries about 400,000 clones, around 87% recorded once. Trimming removed 4 bases at V and 0 bases at J, with 16 bases between. CDR1 GTSNPN and CDR2 SVGIG come from the germline V gene (reference sequence). CDR3 length: 17 residues. This clonotype was obtained from a human donor in a cohort sampled during active COVID-19. Sequencing was performed on peripheral blood. The rearrangement joins TRBV30 to TRBJ1-6; D gene uncertain. CDR3 loop: CAWKPLIGSSYNSPLHF. The CDR3 nucleotides read TGTGCCTGGAAACCCCTAATTGGGAGCTCCTATAATTCACCCCTCCACTTT.